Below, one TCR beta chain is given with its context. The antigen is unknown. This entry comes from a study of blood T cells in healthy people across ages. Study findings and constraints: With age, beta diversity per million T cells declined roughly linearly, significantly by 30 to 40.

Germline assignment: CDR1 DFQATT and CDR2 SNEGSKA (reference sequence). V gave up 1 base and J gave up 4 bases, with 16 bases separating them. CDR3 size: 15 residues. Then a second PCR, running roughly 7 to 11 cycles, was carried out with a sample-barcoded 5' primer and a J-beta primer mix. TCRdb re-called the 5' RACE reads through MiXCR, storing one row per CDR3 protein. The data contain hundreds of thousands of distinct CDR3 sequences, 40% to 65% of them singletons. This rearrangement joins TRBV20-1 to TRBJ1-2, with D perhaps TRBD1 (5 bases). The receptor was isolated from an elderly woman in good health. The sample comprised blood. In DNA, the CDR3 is TGCAGTGCTAGAGGAGGGACTACTCGAGCCTATGGCTACACCTTC. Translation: CSARGGTTRAYGYTF.